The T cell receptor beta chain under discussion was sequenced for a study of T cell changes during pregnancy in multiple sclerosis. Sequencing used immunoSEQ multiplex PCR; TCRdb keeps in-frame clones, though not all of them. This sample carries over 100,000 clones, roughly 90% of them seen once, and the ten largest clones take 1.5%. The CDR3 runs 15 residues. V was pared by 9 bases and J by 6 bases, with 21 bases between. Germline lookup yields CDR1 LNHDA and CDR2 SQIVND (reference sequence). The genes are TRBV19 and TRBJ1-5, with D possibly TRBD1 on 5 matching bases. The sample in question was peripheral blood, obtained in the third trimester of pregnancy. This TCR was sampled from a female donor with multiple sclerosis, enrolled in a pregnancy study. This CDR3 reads CASKNSDLGVQPQHF. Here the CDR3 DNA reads TGTGCCAGCAAAAACAGCGATTTAGGGGTTCAGCCCCAGCATTTT.